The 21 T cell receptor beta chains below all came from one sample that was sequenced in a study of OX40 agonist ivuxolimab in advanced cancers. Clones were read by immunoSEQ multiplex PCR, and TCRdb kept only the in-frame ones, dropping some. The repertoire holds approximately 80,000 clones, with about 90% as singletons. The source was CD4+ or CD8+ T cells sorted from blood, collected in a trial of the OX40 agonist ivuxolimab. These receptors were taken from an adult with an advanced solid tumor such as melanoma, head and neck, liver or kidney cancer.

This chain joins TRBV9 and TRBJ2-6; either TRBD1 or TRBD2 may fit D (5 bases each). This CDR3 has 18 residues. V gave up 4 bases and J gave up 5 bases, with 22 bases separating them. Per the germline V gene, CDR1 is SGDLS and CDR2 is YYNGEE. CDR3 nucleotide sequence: TGTGCCAGCAGCCCACGTGGGGCTCTCAAGACTAGGGCCAACGTCCTGACTTTC. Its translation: CASSPRGALKTRANVLTF.

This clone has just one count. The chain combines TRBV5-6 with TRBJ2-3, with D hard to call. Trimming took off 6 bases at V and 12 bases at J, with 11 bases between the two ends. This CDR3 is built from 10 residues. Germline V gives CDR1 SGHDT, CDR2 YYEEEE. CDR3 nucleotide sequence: TGTGCCAGCACCTCCGTGATCCAGTATTTT. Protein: CASTSVIQYF.

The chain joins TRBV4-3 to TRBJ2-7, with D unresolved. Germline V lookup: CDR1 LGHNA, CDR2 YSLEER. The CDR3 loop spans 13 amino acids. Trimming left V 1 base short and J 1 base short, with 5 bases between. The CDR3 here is CASSQGASYEQYF. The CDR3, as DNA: TGCGCCAGCAGCCAAGGGGCTTCCTACGAGCAGTACTTC.

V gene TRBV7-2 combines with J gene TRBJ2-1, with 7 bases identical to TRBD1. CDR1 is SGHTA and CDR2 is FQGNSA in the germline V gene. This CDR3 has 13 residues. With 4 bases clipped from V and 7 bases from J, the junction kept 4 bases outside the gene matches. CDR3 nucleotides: TGTGCCAGCAGCTCGACAGGGTTGAATGAGCAGTTCTTC. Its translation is CASSSTGLNEQFF. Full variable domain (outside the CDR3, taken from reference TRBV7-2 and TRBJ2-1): GAGVSQSPSNKVTEKGKDVELRCDPISGHTALYWYRQSLGQGLEFLIYFQGNSAPDKSGLPSDRFSAERTGGSVSTLTIQRTQQEDSAVYLCASSSTGLNEQFFGPGTRLTVL.

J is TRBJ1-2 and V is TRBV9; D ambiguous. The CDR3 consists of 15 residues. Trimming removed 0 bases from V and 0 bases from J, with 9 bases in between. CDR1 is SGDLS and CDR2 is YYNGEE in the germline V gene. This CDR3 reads CASSVVPLANYGYTF. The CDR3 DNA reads TGTGCCAGCAGCGTAGTGCCGCTGGCTAACTATGGCTACACCTTC. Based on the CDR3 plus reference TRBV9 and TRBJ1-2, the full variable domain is DSGVTQTPKHLITATGQRVTLRCSPRSGDLSVYWYQQSLDQGLQFLIQYYNGEERAKGNILERFSAQQFPDLHSELNLSSLELGDSALYFCASSVVPLANYGYTFGSGTRLTVV.

CDR3 nucleotide sequence: TGCGCCAGCAGCCAAGGACTAGCTCGATTAACCGGGGAGCTGTTTTTT. Translated, it gives CASSQGLARLTGELFF. The chain combines TRBV4-3 with TRBJ2-2, with TRBD2 matching over 7 bases. J was trimmed by 5 bases and V by 1 base; bases with no gene match: 7. CDR1 is LGHNA and CDR2 is YSLEER in the germline V gene. This CDR3 comprises 16 residues.

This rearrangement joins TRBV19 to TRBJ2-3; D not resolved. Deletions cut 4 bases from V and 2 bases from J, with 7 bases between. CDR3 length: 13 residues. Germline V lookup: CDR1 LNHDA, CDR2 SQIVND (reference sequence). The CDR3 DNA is TGTGCCAGTAGTACTACGGACACAGATACGCAGTATTTT. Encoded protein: CASSTTDTDTQYF.

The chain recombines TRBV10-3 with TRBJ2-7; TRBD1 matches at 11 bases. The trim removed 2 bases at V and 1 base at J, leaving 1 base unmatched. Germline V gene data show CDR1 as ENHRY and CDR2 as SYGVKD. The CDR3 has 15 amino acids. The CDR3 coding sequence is TGTGCCATCAGTGAGGGACAGGGGGCATCCTACGAGCAGTACTTC. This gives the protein CAISEGQGASYEQYF.

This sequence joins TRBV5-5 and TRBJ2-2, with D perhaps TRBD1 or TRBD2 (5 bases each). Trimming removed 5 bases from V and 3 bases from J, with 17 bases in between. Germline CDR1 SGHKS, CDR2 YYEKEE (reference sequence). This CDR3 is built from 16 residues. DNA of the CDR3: TGTGCCAGCAGTCCGGCTGGGGGACCGTACACCGGGGAGCTGTTTTTT. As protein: CASSPAGGPYTGELFF. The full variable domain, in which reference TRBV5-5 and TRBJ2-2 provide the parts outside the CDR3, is DAGVTQSPTHLIKTRGQQVTLRCSPISGHKSVSWYQQVLGQGPQFIFQYYEKEERGRGNFPDRFSARQFPNYSSELNVNALLLGDSALYLCASSPAGGPYTGELFFGEGSRLTVL.

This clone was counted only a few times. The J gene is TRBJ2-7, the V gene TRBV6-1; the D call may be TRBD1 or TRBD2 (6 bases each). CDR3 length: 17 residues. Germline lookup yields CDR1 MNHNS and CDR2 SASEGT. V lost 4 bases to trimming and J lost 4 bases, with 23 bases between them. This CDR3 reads CASSVPNGGHISYEQYV. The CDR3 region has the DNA TGTGCCAGCAGTGTTCCCAACGGGGGACATATTTCTTACGAGCAGTACGTC.

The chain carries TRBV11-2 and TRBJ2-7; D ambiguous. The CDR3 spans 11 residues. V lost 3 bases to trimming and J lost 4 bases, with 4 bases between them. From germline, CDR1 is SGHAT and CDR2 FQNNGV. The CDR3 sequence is CASSLPYEQYV. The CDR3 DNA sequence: TGTGCCAGCAGCTTGCCTTACGAGCAGTACGTC.

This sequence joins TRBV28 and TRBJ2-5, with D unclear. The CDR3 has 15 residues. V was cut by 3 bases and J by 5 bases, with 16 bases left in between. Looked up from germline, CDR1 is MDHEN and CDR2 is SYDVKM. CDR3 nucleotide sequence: TGTGCCAGCAGTTTCCTTCCCGATGGTGTGGAGACCCAGTACTTC. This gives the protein CASSFLPDGVETQYF. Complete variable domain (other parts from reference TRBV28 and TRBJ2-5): DVKVTQSSRYLVKRTGEKVFLECVQDMDHENMFWYRQDPGLGLRLIYFSYDVKMKEKGDIPEGYSVSREKKERFSLILESASTNQTSMYLCASSFLPDGVETQYFGPGTRLLVL.

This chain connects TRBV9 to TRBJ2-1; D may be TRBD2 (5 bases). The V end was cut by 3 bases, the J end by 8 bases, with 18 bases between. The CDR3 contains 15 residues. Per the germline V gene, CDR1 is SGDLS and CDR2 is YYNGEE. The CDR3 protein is CASSARASLSDEQFF. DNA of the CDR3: TGTGCCAGCAGCGCACGGGCTAGCCTATCCGATGAGCAGTTCTTC. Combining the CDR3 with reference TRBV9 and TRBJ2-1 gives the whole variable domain DSGVTQTPKHLITATGQRVTLRCSPRSGDLSVYWYQQSLDQGLQFLIQYYNGEERAKGNILERFSAQQFPDLHSELNLSSLELGDSALYFCASSARASLSDEQFFGPGTRLTVL.

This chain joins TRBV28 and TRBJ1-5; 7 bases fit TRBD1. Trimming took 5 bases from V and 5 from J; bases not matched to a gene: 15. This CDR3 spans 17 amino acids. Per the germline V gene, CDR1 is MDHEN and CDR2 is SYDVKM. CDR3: CASSPNPGTVTDQPQHF. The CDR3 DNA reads TGTGCCAGCAGTCCAAACCCCGGGACAGTCACGGATCAGCCCCAGCATTTT.

The CDR3: CAWSLGGNTEAFF. The CDR3, as DNA: TGTGCCTGGAGTCTGGGTGGGAACACTGAAGCTTTCTTT. The rearrangement joins TRBV30 to TRBJ1-1; D gene unclear. Germline V gene lookup returns CDR1 GTSNPN and CDR2 SVGIG (reference sequence). V was trimmed by 2 bases and J by 1 base, leaving 8 bases between them. This CDR3 spans 13 amino acids.

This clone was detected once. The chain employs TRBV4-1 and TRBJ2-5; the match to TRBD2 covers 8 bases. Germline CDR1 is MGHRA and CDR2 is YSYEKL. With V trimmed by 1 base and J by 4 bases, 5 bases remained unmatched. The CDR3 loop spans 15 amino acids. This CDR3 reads CASSQVGSGTETQYF. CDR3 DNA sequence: TGCGCCAGCAGCCAAGTCGGTAGCGGGACAGAGACCCAGTACTTC.

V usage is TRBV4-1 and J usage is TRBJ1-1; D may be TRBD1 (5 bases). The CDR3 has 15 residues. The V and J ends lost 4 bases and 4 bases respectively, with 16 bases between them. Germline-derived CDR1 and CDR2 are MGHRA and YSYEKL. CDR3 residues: CASSPRTGGSTEAFF. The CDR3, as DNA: TGCGCCAGCAGCCCACGGACGGGGGGGAGCACTGAAGCTTTCTTT.

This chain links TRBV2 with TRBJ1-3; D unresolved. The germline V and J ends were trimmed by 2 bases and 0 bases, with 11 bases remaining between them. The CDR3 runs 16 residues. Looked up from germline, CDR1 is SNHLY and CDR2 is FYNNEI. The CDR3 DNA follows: TGTGCCAGCAGTGAAATGGGCAGAAGCTCTGGAAACACCATATATTTT. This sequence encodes CASSEMGRSSGNTIYF.

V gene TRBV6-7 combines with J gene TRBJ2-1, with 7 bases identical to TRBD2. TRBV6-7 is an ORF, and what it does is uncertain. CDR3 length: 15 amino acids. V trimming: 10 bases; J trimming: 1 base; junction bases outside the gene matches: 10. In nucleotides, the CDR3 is TGTGCCAACTTGGGAGGGCCAAGGTCCTACAATGAGCAGTTCTTC. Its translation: CANLGGPRSYNEQFF.

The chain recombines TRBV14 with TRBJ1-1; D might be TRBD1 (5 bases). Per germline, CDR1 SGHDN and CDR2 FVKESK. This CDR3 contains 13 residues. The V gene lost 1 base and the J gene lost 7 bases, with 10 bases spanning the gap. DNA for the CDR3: TGTGCCAGCAGCCAAGTGTATAGGGGTGAAGCTTTCTTT. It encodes CASSQVYRGEAFF.

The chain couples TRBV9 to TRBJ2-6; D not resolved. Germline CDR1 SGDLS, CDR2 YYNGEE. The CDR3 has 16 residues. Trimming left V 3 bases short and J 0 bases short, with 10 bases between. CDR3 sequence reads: CASSEHGSSGANVLTF. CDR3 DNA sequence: TGTGCCAGCAGCGAACACGGTAGCTCTGGGGCCAACGTCCTGACTTTC. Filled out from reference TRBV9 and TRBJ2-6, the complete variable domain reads DSGVTQTPKHLITATGQRVTLRCSPRSGDLSVYWYQQSLDQGLQFLIQYYNGEERAKGNILERFSAQQFPDLHSELNLSSLELGDSALYFCASSEHGSSGANVLTFGAGSRLTVL.